This TCR beta chain was captured by sequencing in a study of blood T cell repertoires in COVID-19. Study-level information: Some COVID-19 samples were acute and others convalescent; all came from the United States, Italy and Spain.

Using immunoSEQ multiplex PCR, the repertoire was profiled, and TCRdb retains in-frame clones only, with some absent. Found here are fewer than 150,000 clones, less than 90% of them singletons; the top ten hold 18%. Germline loops: CDR1 LNHDA, CDR2 SQIVND (reference sequence). Trimming took off 10 bases at V and 5 bases at J, with 20 bases between the two ends. The length of the CDR3 is 15 residues. The receptor was isolated from a man aged 25-45 years who had recovered from COVID-19. The chain has TRBV19 and TRBJ1-4; weak D call: TRBD1 (6 bases). The sample was PBMCs or T cells enriched from blood (not recorded which). CDR3 DNA: TGTGCCACTAGGTCCGCCCAGGGACAAAATGAAAAACTGTTTTTT. Protein product: CATRSAQGQNEKLFF. The full variable domain, with the rest looked up from reference TRBV19 and TRBJ1-4, is DGGITQSPKYLFRKEGQNVTLSCEQNLNHDAMYWYRQDPGQGLRLIYYSQIVNDFQKGDIAEGYSVSREKKESFPLTVTSAQKNPTAFYLCATRSAQGQNEKLFFGSGTQLSVL.